This is a list of T cell receptor beta chains from one sample in a study of T cells after yellow fever vaccination. One entry per CDR3 protein, called by TCRdb with MiXCR from the 5' RACE reads. The data contain 200,000 to 300,000 distinct CDR3 sequences, roughly 6.3% of them singletons. Sample: CD4+ T cells sorted from PBMCs, taken on the day of the yellow fever booster vaccination. These receptors originate from a man between 25 and 39 years old who received the YFV17D yellow fever vaccine. Both conserved end residues are part of each CDR3. D genes are given only for firm matches. Clone sizes are given selectively: once, few, many, or a class where the clone is expanded.

d_call,v_call,clone_size,j_call,cdr3_nt,cdr3_aa
-,TRBV12-3/TRBV12-4,many,TRBJ2-1,TGTGCCAGCGGACCGAGATTGCATGAGCAGTTCTTC,CASGPRLHEQFF
TRBD2,TRBV7-9,many,TRBJ2-5,TGTGCCAGTCTGGCGGCGGGAGTAGAGACCCAGTACTTC,CASLAAGVETQYF
TRBD2,TRBV7-6,many,TRBJ2-2,TGTGCCAGCAGCCTCCATACTAGCGGGGCCACCGGGGAGCTGTTTTTT,CASSLHTSGATGELFF
-,TRBV7-9,many,TRBJ2-1,TGTGCCAGCAGTTTAGTAGGAAATGAGCAGTTCTTC,CASSLVGNEQFF
-,TRBV11-2,-,TRBJ2-7,TGTGCCAGCAGCTTGGGACCTGACCCTTCCTACGAGCAGTACTTC,CASSLGPDPSYEQYF
TRBD2,TRBV30,-,TRBJ2-1,TGTGCCAGTATGGGACTAGCGGGAGGTAATGAGCAGTTCTTC,CASMGLAGGNEQFF
TRBD2,TRBV15,few,TRBJ2-1,TGTGCCACCAGCAGAACGACTAGCGGGGCTTACAATGAGCAGTTCTTC,CATSRTTSGAYNEQFF
-,TRBV19,-,TRBJ2-1,TGTGCCAGTAGTATAGCACTAGAGACCTACAATGAGCAGTTCTTC,CASSIALETYNEQFF
-,TRBV9,many,TRBJ1-2,TGTGCCAGCAGCGTTCCCCCCAACGGGGTCGGCTACACCTTC,CASSVPPNGVGYTF
TRBD1,TRBV20-1,many,TRBJ2-3,TGCAGTGCTAGAGAAAGACAGGGTATAATCACAGATACGCAGTATTTT,CSARERQGIITDTQYF
-,TRBV18,-,TRBJ2-1,TGTGCCAGCTCCGACCAAACAGGCCGGGGTGAGCAGTTCTTC,CASSDQTGRGEQFF
-,TRBV6-2/TRBV6-3,many,TRBJ2-4,TGTGCCAGCAGTTACGTTTTGGGGGAAACGGCCAAAAACATTCAGTACTTC,CASSYVLGETAKNIQYF
-,TRBV5-1,-,TRBJ1-1,TGCGCCAGCAGCTTGGCCCTTAGACAGGCTGGCACTGAAGCTTTCTTT,CASSLALRQAGTEAFF
-,TRBV19,few,TRBJ2-3,TGTGCCAGTAGTATGGCCACAGATACGCAGTATTTT,CASSMATDTQYF
TRBD2,TRBV18,few,TRBJ2-1,TGTGCCAGCTCACCATCGGTAGCGGGAGGGTATGAGCAGTTCTTC,CASSPSVAGGYEQFF
-,TRBV29-1,many,TRBJ2-5,TGCAGCGTTGTGGGGATCCAAGAGACCCAGTACTTC,CSVVGIQETQYF
-,TRBV20-1,few,TRBJ2-1,TGCAGTGCTCCACCCGTCCTGGATGAGCAGTTCTTC,CSAPPVLDEQFF
-,TRBV10-3,-,TRBJ2-2,TGTGCCATCAGTGAGGAAGGGGCGCTGTTTTTT,CAISEEGALFF
TRBD1,TRBV19,few,TRBJ2-2,TGTGCCAGTCTGGCCAGGGGGCTGACCGGGGAGCTGTTTTTT,CASLARGLTGELFF
-,TRBV20-1,many,TRBJ2-2,TGCAGTGCTAGGTCTGTCCCCGGGGAGCTGTTTTTT,CSARSVPGELFF
-,TRBV4-3,many,TRBJ2-1,TGCGCCAGCAGCCACGAACTTCAAGGGCCCTACAATGAGCAGTTCTTC,CASSHELQGPYNEQFF
-,TRBV7-2,-,TRBJ1-6,TGTGCCAGCAGCTTAGGGCTGGGCCGGAATTCACCCCTCCACTTT,CASSLGLGRNSPLHF
TRBD1,TRBV5-1,many,TRBJ1-1,TGCGCCAGCAGCTTGGGGACAGGGGCCGCGAGCGTCACTGAAGCTTTCTTT,CASSLGTGAASVTEAFF
-,TRBV20-1,-,TRBJ2-7,TGCAGTGCTAGGACTTCCAGCGGGCTTTCCTACGAGCAGTACTTC,CSARTSSGLSYEQYF
TRBD2,TRBV19,-,TRBJ2-1,TGTGCCAGTAGCGGGACTAGCTTCAACAATGAGCAGTTCTTC,CASSGTSFNNEQFF
-,TRBV7-2,many,TRBJ2-5,TGTGCCAGCAGCTTGGACGGAATGGGGGCCCAGTACTTC,CASSLDGMGAQYF
TRBD2,TRBV5-4,-,TRBJ2-3,TGTGCCAGCAGCTTATTCCAGCGGGAGGCAGATACGCAGTATTTT,CASSLFQREADTQYF
TRBD2,TRBV27,-,TRBJ2-7,TGTGCCAGCAGTTCCACTCCCCTGGAAGGGACTAGCGGGAGGACAATCGGGGGCGAGCAGTACTTC,CASSSTPLEGTSGRTIGGEQYF
-,TRBV10-3,-,TRBJ2-1,TGTGCCATCAGTGAGGTGGTGAGCTCCTACAATGAGCAGTTCTTC,CAISEVVSSYNEQFF
-,TRBV5-1,few,TRBJ2-5,TGCGCCAGCCTGAAGGAGAGGGGCCCTGGGACCCAGTACTTC,CASLKERGPGTQYF
-,TRBV6-6,-,TRBJ2-7,TGTGCCAGCAGCTTTACAGGGTTATACGAGCAGTACTTC,CASSFTGLYEQYF
-,TRBV7-2,few,TRBJ2-7,TGTGCCAGCAGCAGTAGCACGAGCTCCTACGAGCAGTACTTC,CASSSSTSSYEQYF
-,TRBV29-1,many,TRBJ1-1,TGCAGCGGGGGGGAGAACACTGAAGCTTTCTTT,CSGGENTEAFF
-,TRBV20-1,few,TRBJ1-4,TGCAGTGCTAGAGCAGTCCGGGCCTCTAATGAAAAACTGTTTTTT,CSARAVRASNEKLFF
-,TRBV6-1,-,TRBJ1-1,TGTGCCAGCAGTCGGGACCCCTGGAACACTGAAGCTTTCTTT,CASSRDPWNTEAFF
TRBD1,TRBV20-1,-,TRBJ1-2,TGCAGTGCTAGAGGGAGACAGGGGGCAGGGGGCTACACCTTC,CSARGRQGAGGYTF
-,TRBV7-9,few,TRBJ2-7,TGTGCCAGCAGCAATGTAGGGGAGCAGTACTTC,CASSNVGEQYF
-,TRBV7-2,-,TRBJ2-5,TGTGCCAGCAGCTTAGATCGCTGGAGCCGAGAGACCCAGTACTTC,CASSLDRWSRETQYF
TRBD2,TRBV3-1,many,TRBJ2-1,TGTGCCAGCAGCCACCCGGGACTAGAGACGTTTAATGAGCAGTTCTTC,CASSHPGLETFNEQFF
-,TRBV5-6,many,TRBJ2-3,TGTGCCAGCAGCTTGAGGCTAATTTCCGATACGCAGTATTTT,CASSLRLISDTQYF
TRBD2,TRBV27,many,TRBJ2-3,TGTGCCAGCAGCCGCAACGTCGGGAGGGGGATGACAGATACGCAGTATTTT,CASSRNVGRGMTDTQYF
TRBD2,TRBV7-2,many,TRBJ2-1,TGTGCCAGCAGCAATAGCGGGAGGGTGGTTGAGCAGTTCTTC,CASSNSGRVVEQFF